The present entry profiles one TCR beta chain with its context. Antigen unknown. This entry is derived from a study of shared clonotypes between healthy human individuals. The naive CD8 subset, CD45RO-negative cells positively selected for CCR7, excluded terminally differentiated effector memory CD45RA+ cells. Germline-derived CDR1 and CDR2 are SSHAT and FNYEAQ (reference sequence). Trimming removed 6 bases from V and 2 bases from J; junction bases left unmatched: 8. This CDR3 has 15 amino acids. Whole-study findings and limits: Estimated richness values were generally larger in naive subsets than in memory subsets. Among donors, sharing of clonotypes was expected to be affected by sequencing depth.

Libraries were prepared by immunoSEQ multiplex PCR; TCRdb keeps only in-frame clonotypes and omits some of them. Of about 2.1 million clones detected, 85% to 95% appear once; the ten largest clones hold 1.5% to 2%. This TCR was recovered from a man between 18 and 29 years old in good health. Some clones in this sample may be carry-over from other donors' samples. The V and J genes are TRBV7-7 and TRBJ2-7, with TRBD1 identical over 9 bases. Sequenced: naive CD8+ T cells from PBMCs. The CDR3 sequence is CASSPGQGRAYEQYF. The CDR3 bases are TGTGCCAGCAGTCCTGGACAGGGGAGGGCCTACGAGCAGTACTTC.